Sequencing of this TCR beta chain was carried out in a study of blood T cells in healthy people across ages. Using a J-beta primer mix together with a sample-barcoded 5' primer, a second PCR was run for roughly 7 to 11 cycles. TCRdb re-called the 5' RACE reads through MiXCR, storing one row per CDR3 protein. Of about 760,000 distinct CDR3 sequences detected, 25% appear once; the ten largest clones hold 9% to 9.5%. The V gene end was trimmed by 3 bases and the J gene end by 3 bases; junction bases not matched to a gene: 12. Germline V lookup: CDR1 LGHDT, CDR2 YNNKEL (reference sequence). The length of the CDR3 is 17 residues. This same sample was also part of a study on T cells of mothers and their children. As that study records: Slightly, though not significantly, more overlap was seen in related than in unrelated mother-child pairs. None of the identified T cell clones proved to be persistent microchimeric clones.

The receptor's source is a boy younger than 18 in good health. This rearrangement joins TRBV3-1 to TRBJ2-7; 9 bases are shared with TRBD1. Sequenced: blood. CDR3 loop: CASSHSTRDRENYEQYF. In DNA, the CDR3 is TGTGCCAGCAGCCACAGTACCCGGGACAGGGAGAACTACGAGCAGTACTTC.